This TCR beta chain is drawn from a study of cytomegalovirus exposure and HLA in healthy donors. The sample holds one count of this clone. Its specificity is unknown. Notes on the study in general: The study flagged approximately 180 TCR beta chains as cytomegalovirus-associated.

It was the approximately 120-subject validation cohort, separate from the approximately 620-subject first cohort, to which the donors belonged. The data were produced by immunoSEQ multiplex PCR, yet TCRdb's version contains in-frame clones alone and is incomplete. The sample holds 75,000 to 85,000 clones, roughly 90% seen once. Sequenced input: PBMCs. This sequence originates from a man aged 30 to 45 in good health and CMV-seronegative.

The CDR3 protein is CASSPALPGEKETQYF. CDR3 nucleotide sequence: TGTGCCAGCAGTCCAGCCCTCCCAGGGGAAAAAGAGACCCAGTACTTC. The chain carries TRBV25-1 and TRBJ2-5, with D perhaps TRBD1 (6 bases). CDR1 and CDR2 from the germline V gene are MGHDK and SYGVNS. This CDR3 has 16 residues. The ends were cut back, 5 bases at V and 3 bases at J, with 19 bases in the middle.